A selection of T cell receptor beta chains follows, all from one sample in a study of shared clonotypes between healthy human individuals. Assay used: immunoSEQ multiplex PCR; TCRdb lists only in-frame clones, some missing. Among 900,000 to 1,200,000 clones, 78% were seen once, and the ten largest hold roughly 0.61%. Sequencing input: memory CD4+ T cells from PBMCs. These receptors were collected from a man aged 18-30 years in good health. Some clones in this sample may be carry-over from other donors' samples. Each CDR3 is given without its conserved first and last residue. Fields, in order: CDR3 length, V gene, CDR3 protein.

CDR3 length: 12; V gene: TRBV6-5; CDR3 protein: ASSSPYRGYGYT
CDR3 length: 14; V gene: TRBV7-9; CDR3 protein: ASSLRASGQQETQY
CDR3 length: 16; V gene: TRBV4-2; CDR3 protein: ASSQPGASGRSTDTQY
CDR3 length: 13; V gene: TRBV28; CDR3 protein: ASILGGDRATGYT
CDR3 length: 11; V gene: TRBV5-1; CDR3 protein: ASSPRTSYGYT
CDR3 length: 11; V gene: TRBV6-4; CDR3 protein: ASSLYSGEEAF
CDR3 length: 12; V gene: TRBV7-9; CDR3 protein: ASSFTGSNEKLF
CDR3 length: 13; V gene: TRBV9; CDR3 protein: ASSVASGRANEQF
CDR3 length: 11; V gene: TRBV5-1; CDR3 protein: ASSGQGVIGYT
CDR3 length: 14; V gene: TRBV5-1; CDR3 protein: ASTIAGASQRYEQY
CDR3 length: 9; V gene: TRBV29-1; CDR3 protein: SVGGFDEQY
CDR3 length: 17; V gene: TRBV27; CDR3 protein: ASSPERQGSLSGANVLT
CDR3 length: 15; V gene: TRBV19; CDR3 protein: ASSMDPGGKRNQPQH
CDR3 length: 12; V gene: TRBV5-1; CDR3 protein: ATRKESGANVLT
CDR3 length: 11; V gene: TRBV15; CDR3 protein: ATSRPGDQPQH
CDR3 length: 13; V gene: TRBV10-1; CDR3 protein: ASSEAGAGSDEQF
CDR3 length: 16; V gene: TRBV7-9; CDR3 protein: ASSLALGPRTGMVGYT
CDR3 length: 10; V gene: TRBV29-1; CDR3 protein: SVQSGTHEQY
CDR3 length: 13; V gene: TRBV5-1; CDR3 protein: ASSLEGDSYNEQF
CDR3 length: 15; V gene: TRBV7-8; CDR3 protein: ASSLMGQGASNYGYT
CDR3 length: 16; V gene: TRBV5-1; CDR3 protein: ASFPTGTGGSGANVLT
CDR3 length: 13; V gene: TRBV9; CDR3 protein: ASSVGTGRHYEQY
CDR3 length: 10; V gene: TRBV29-1; CDR3 protein: SVGQGDGRQY
CDR3 length: 10; V gene: TRBV29-1; CDR3 protein: SVVSSGETQY
CDR3 length: 15; V gene: TRBV5-1; CDR3 protein: ASSSTSSGRKYNEQF
CDR3 length: 12; V gene: TRBV5-8; CDR3 protein: ASRLQGAVEKLF
CDR3 length: 14; V gene: TRBV5-1; CDR3 protein: ASRRTGGISTDTQY
CDR3 length: 14; V gene: TRBV7-3; CDR3 protein: ASSPHSGRPYNEQF
CDR3 length: 11; V gene: TRBV6-1; CDR3 protein: ASTGPGTDTQY
CDR3 length: 12; V gene: TRBV7-2; CDR3 protein: ASSLDHGREEQF
CDR3 length: 9; V gene: TRBV30; CDR3 protein: AWSVISPLH
CDR3 length: 14; V gene: TRBV6-4; CDR3 protein: ASLRGGETSTDTQY
CDR3 length: 13; V gene: TRBV5-1; CDR3 protein: ASSLTAGGEHGYT
CDR3 length: 14; V gene: TRBV5-6; CDR3 protein: ASSARTGSRGNTIY
CDR3 length: 13; V gene: TRBV5-1; CDR3 protein: ASSLLSGISGELF
CDR3 length: 9; V gene: TRBV20-1; CDR3 protein: SAGRWADMF
CDR3 length: 13; V gene: TRBV4-1; CDR3 protein: ASTDPERSYNEQF
CDR3 length: 12; V gene: TRBV5-1; CDR3 protein: ASKREGPTGELF
CDR3 length: 10; V gene: TRBV7-9; CDR3 protein: ASSLNGNTIY
CDR3 length: 11; V gene: TRBV29-1; CDR3 protein: SVGARAQETQY
CDR3 length: 13; V gene: TRBV5-1; CDR3 protein: ASSLAFGGETEAF
CDR3 length: 13; V gene: TRBV5-1; CDR3 protein: ASSLVSSVYNEQF